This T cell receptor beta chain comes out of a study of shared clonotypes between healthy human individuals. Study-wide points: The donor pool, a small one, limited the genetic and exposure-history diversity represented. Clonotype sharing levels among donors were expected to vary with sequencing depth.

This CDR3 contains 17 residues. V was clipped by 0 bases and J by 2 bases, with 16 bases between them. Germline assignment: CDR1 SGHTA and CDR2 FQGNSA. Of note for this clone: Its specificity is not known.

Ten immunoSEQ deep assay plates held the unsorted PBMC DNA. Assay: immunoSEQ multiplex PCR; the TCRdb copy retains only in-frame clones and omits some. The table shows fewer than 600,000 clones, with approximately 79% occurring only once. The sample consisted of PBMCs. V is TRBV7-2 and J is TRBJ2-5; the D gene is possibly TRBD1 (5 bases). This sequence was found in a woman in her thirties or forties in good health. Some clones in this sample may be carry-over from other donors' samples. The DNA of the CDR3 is TGTGCCAGCAGCTTAGCGGGGCCCGGGCCAGAACAAGAGACCCAGTACTTC. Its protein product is CASSLAGPGPEQETQYF.